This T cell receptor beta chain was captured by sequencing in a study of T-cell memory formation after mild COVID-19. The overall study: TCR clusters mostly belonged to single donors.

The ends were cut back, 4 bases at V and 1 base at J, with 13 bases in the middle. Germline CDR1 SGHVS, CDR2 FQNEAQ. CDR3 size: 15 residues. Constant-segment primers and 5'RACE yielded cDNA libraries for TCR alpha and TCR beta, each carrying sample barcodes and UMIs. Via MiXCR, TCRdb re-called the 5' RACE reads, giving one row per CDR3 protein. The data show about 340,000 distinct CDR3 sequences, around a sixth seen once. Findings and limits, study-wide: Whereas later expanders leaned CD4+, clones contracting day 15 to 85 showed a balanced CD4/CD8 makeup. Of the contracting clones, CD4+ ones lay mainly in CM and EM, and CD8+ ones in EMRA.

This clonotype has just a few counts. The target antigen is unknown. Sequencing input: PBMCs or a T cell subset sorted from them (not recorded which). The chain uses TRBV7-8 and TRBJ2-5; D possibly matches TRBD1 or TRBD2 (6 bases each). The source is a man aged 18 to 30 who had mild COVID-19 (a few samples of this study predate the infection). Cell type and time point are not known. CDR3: CASSWGAGRQETQYF. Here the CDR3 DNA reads TGTGCCAGCAGCTGGGGGGCGGGGCGCCAAGAGACCCAGTACTTC.